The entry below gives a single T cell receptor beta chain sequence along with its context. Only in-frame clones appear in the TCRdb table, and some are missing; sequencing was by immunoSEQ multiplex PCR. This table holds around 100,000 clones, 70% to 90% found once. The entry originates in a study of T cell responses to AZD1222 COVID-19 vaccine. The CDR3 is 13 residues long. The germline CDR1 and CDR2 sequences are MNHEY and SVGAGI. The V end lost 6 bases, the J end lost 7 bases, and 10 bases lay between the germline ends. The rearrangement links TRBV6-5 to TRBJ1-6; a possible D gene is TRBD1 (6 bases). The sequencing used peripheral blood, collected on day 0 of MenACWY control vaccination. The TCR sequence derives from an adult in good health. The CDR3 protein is CASRDRRNSPLHF. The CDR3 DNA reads TGTGCCAGCAGGGACAGACGAAATTCACCCCTCCACTTT.